This entry is about one T cell receptor beta chain. The data stem from a study of blood T cell repertoires in COVID-19. Turning to the study itself: Sites in the United States, Italy and Spain provided acute and convalescent COVID-19 samples.

Original processing methods: Amplified reference gene primers provided the basis for estimating nucleated cell counts. Some clones are missing from TCRdb's copy, which holds only in-frame ones; the method was immunoSEQ multiplex PCR. That table gives V, J and clone size, and the DNA gave D and trimming. The sample carries about 270,000 clones, about 89% recorded once. The CDR3 runs to 14 residues. Germline trimming cut 6 bases from V and 4 bases from J; bases unmatched to any gene: 8. CDR1 SNHLY and CDR2 FYNNEI come from the germline V gene. Material: peripheral blood. The source of this sequence is a man aged 40-55 years with active or convalescent COVID-19. The genes are TRBV2 and TRBJ2-7, with TRBD1 matching 8 bases. CDR3 sequence: CASSSRRGPYEQYF. The CDR3, as DNA: TGTGCCAGCAGCTCGCGCAGGGGGCCATACGAGCAGTACTTC.